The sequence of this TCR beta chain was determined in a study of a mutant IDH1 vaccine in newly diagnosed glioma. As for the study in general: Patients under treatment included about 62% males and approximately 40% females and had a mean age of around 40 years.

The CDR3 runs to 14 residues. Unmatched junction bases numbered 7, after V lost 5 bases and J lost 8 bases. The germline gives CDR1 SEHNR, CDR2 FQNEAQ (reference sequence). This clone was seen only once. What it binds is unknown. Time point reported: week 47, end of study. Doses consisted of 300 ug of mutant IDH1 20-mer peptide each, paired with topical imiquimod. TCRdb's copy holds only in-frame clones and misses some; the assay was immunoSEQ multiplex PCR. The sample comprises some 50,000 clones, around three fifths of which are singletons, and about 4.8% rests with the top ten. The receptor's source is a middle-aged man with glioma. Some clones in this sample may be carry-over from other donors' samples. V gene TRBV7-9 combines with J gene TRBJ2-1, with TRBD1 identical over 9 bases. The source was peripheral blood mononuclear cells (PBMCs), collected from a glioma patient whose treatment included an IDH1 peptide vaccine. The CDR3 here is CASSPGTGRDEQFF. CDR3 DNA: TGTGCCAGCAGCCCCGGGACAGGGCGCGATGAGCAGTTCTTC.